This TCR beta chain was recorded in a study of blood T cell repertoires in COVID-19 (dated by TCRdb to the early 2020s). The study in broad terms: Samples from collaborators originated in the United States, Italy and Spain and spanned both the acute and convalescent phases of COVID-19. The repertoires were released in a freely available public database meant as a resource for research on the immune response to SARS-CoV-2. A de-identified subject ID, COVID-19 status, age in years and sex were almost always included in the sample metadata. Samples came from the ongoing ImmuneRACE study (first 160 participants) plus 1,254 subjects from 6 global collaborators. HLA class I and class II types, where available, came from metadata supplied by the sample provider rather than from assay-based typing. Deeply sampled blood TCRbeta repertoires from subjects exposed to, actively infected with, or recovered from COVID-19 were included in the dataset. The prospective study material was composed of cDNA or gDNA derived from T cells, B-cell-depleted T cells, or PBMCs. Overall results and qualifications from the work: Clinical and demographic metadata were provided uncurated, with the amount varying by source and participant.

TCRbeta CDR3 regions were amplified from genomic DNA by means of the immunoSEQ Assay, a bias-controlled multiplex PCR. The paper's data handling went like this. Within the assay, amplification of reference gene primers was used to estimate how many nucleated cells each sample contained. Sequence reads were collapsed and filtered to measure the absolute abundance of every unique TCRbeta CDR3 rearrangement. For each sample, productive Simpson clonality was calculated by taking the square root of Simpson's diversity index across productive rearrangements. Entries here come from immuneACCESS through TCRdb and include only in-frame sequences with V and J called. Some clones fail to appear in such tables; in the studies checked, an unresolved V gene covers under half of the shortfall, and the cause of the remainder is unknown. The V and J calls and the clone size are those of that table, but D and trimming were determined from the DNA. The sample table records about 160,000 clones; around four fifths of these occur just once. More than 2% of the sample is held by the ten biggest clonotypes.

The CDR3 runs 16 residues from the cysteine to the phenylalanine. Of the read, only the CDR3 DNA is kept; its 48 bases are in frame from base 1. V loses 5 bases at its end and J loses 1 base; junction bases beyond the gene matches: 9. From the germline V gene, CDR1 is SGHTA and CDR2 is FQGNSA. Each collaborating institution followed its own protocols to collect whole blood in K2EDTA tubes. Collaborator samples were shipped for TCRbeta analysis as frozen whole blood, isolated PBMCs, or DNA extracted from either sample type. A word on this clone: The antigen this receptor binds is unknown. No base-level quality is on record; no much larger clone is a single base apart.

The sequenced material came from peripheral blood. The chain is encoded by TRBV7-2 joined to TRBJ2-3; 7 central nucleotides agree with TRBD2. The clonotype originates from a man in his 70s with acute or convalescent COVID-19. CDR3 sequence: CASSKLLGGGTDTQYF. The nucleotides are TGTGCCAGCAGCAAGCTATTGGGGGGGGGCACAGATACGCAGTATTTT.